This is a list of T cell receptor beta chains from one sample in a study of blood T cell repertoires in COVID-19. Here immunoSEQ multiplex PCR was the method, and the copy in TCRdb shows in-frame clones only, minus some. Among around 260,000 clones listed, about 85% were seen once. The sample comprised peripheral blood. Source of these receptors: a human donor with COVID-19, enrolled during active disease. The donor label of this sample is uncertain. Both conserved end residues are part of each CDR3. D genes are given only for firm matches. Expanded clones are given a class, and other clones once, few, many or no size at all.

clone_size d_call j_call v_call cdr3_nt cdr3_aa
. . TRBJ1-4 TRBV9 TGTGCCAGCAGCTCACCCAACGGGTCCTCCGGGGAAAAACTGTTTTTT CASSSPNGSSGEKLFF
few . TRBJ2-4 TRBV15 TGTGCCACCAGCAGAGGGACATCCGAAAACATTCAGTACTTC CATSRGTSENIQYF
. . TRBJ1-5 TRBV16 TGTGCCAGCAGCCAATCCGGGCAGGGTGAGCAGCCCCAGCATTTT CASSQSGQGEQPQHF
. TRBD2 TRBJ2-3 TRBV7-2 TGTGCCAGCAGCTTGGGACTAGCTTCCGATACGCAGTATTTT CASSLGLASDTQYF
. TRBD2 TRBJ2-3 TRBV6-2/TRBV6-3 TGTGCCAGCAGTTACGGGACTAGCGCAGATACGCAGTATTTT CASSYGTSADTQYF
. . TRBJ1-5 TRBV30 TGTGCCTACGAGGTGGTCAATAGCAATCAGCCCCAGCATTTT CAYEVVNSNQPQHF
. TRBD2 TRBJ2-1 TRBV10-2 TGCGCCACCCGGACTAGCGGGAGTAGGGATGAGCAGTTCTTC CATRTSGSRDEQFF
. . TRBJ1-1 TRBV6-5 TGTGCCAGCACAACACGGGTTAACACTGAAGCTTTCTTT CASTTRVNTEAFF
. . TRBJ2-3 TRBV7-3 TGTGCCAGCAGCCTCCGGGTAGCGGACACAGATACGCAGTATTTT CASSLRVADTDTQYF
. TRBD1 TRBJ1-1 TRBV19 TGTGCCAGTCGGGACAGGGGAAATGATGAAGCTTTCTTT CASRDRGNDEAFF
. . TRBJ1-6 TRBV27 TGTGCCAGCAGTTCTGTAGGACAGCGCAGCTCCTATAATTCACCCCTCCACTTT CASSSVGQRSSYNSPLHF
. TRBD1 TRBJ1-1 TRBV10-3 TGTGCCATCAGTGAGTTGGACAGGGGGCATACTGAAGCTTTCTTT CAISELDRGHTEAFF
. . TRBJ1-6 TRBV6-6 TGTGCCAGCAGGCAAACAGGGTCACTCCACTTT CASRQTGSLHF
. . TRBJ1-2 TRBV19 TGTGCCAGTACGGACCAGGGATATAGCTACACCTTC CASTDQGYSYTF
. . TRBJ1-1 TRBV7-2 TGTGCCAGCAGCTTAGCGGCTACTGAAGCTTTCTTT CASSLAATEAFF
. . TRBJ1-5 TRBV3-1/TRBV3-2 TGTGCCAGCAGCCAAGATGTTAAGGGGCAGCCCCAGCATTTT CASSQDVKGQPQHF
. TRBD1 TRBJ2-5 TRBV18 TGTGCCAGCTCGCCACAGGGGGCGAGGGAGACCCAGTACTTC CASSPQGARETQYF